The rows below give T cell receptor beta chains drawn from one sample of a study of cytomegalovirus exposure and HLA in healthy donors. This table comes from immunoSEQ multiplex PCR, and its TCRdb copy is limited to in-frame clones, with some not included. Altogether approximately 120,000 clones are present, 76% being singletons, with the ten largest covering 7.7%. Sequencing input: PBMCs. These receptors came from a woman aged 50 to 65 in good health and CMV-seropositive. Both conserved end residues are part of each CDR3. Each record gives: V gene, clone size, J gene, D gene, CDR3 DNA, CDR3 protein. D genes are given only for firm matches. Clone size, where shown, is once, few, many, or a class for clones that have expanded.

V: TRBV6-5; size: NA; J: TRBJ1-4; D: NA; DNA: TGTGCCAGCAGCCCCTTAGGAGGCGAAAAACTGTTTTTT; CDR3: CASSPLGGEKLFF
V: TRBV5-1; size: NA; J: TRBJ1-1; D: NA; DNA: TGCGCCAGCAGCTCCCAGGAGAACACTGAAGCTTTCTTT; CDR3: CASSSQENTEAFF
V: TRBV7-9; size: NA; J: TRBJ2-7; D: TRBD1; DNA: TGTGCCAGCAGCTCCCCCGGGACAGGGAACTACGAGCAGTACTTC; CDR3: CASSSPGTGNYEQYF
V: TRBV11-2; size: NA; J: TRBJ2-5; D: TRBD2; DNA: TGTGCCAGCAGCTTTGGGGCTAGCGGGACACCTTTGTACCAAGAGACCCAGTACTTC; CDR3: CASSFGASGTPLYQETQYF
V: TRBV9; size: NA; J: TRBJ1-1; D: NA; DNA: TGTGCCAGCAGCGTAGGAGAGCGGCCCACTGAAGCTTTCTTT; CDR3: CASSVGERPTEAFF
V: TRBV29-1; size: NA; J: TRBJ2-3; D: NA; DNA: TGCAGCGTTGCTAGCACAGATACGCAGTATTTT; CDR3: CSVASTDTQYF
V: TRBV4-2; size: few; J: TRBJ2-3; D: NA; DNA: TGTGCCAGCAGCCAAGGGGACTCGGCAGATACGCAGTATTTT; CDR3: CASSQGDSADTQYF
V: TRBV6-1; size: NA; J: TRBJ2-3; D: TRBD1; DNA: TGTGCCAGCAGTTATCGACAGGGAACAGATACGCAGTATTTT; CDR3: CASSYRQGTDTQYF
V: TRBV19; size: NA; J: TRBJ1-5; D: TRBD1; DNA: TGTGCCAGTACCTTCGGACAGGCTCCAAATCAGCCCCAGCATTTT; CDR3: CASTFGQAPNQPQHF
V: TRBV10-3; size: NA; J: TRBJ2-7; D: TRBD2; DNA: TGTGCCATCAGTGTTCTAGCGGGGGGTTTCGACGAGCAGTACTTC; CDR3: CAISVLAGGFDEQYF
V: TRBV7-9; size: NA; J: TRBJ1-1; D: TRBD1; DNA: TGTGCCAGCAGCGGGACAGAGAACACTGAAGCTTTCTTT; CDR3: CASSGTENTEAFF
V: TRBV9; size: NA; J: TRBJ2-5; D: TRBD2; DNA: TGTGCCAGCAGCGTAGGGCGAGCGGGGATGGGAGAGACCCAGTACTTC; CDR3: CASSVGRAGMGETQYF
V: TRBV4-1; size: few; J: TRBJ2-3; D: NA; DNA: TGCGCCAGCAGCCTCCACAGGGTTGATACGCAGTATTTT; CDR3: CASSLHRVDTQYF
V: TRBV19; size: NA; J: TRBJ2-7; D: TRBD1; DNA: TGTGCCAGTAGTTACGGGACAGGGGCCTACGAGCAGTACTTC; CDR3: CASSYGTGAYEQYF
V: TRBV19; size: NA; J: TRBJ2-7; D: NA; DNA: TGTGCCAGTGGGGTGGGTTACGGGGCCTACGAGCAGTACTTC; CDR3: CASGVGYGAYEQYF
V: TRBV6-1; size: NA; J: TRBJ2-3; D: TRBD2; DNA: TGTGCCAGCCATGGGGGGCGGGAGGGCGTCAATACGCAGTATTTT; CDR3: CASHGGREGVNTQYF
V: TRBV7-2; size: NA; J: TRBJ1-4; D: NA; DNA: TGTGCCAGCAGCTTAGCGGCGGGGGGCTCCACTGAAAAACTGTTTTTT; CDR3: CASSLAAGGSTEKLFF
V: TRBV27; size: NA; J: TRBJ2-5; D: TRBD1; DNA: TGTGCCAGCAGTACGGGGACAGGAGAAGAGACCCAGTACTTC; CDR3: CASSTGTGEETQYF
V: TRBV4-2; size: NA; J: TRBJ2-7; D: NA; DNA: TGTGCCAGCAGCTCCCTCCCCCGAGACGGGGTGGGCTACGAGCAGTACTTC; CDR3: CASSSLPRDGVGYEQYF
V: TRBV19; size: NA; J: TRBJ1-3; D: NA; DNA: TGTGCCAGTAGGCGGGGAGCAGGAAACACCATATATTTT; CDR3: CASRRGAGNTIYF
V: TRBV5-1; size: NA; J: TRBJ2-3; D: NA; DNA: TGCGCCAGCAGCTTGGCTAAGCGGACCACAGATACGCAGTATTTT; CDR3: CASSLAKRTTDTQYF
V: TRBV29-1; size: NA; J: TRBJ2-3; D: TRBD2; DNA: TGCAGCGTTGAACAACTAGCGGGAGGCACAGATACGCAGTATTTT; CDR3: CSVEQLAGGTDTQYF
V: TRBV7-2; size: NA; J: TRBJ2-3; D: TRBD2; DNA: TGTGCCAGCAGCTTGACTAGCGGGGGGGCCCCAGATACGCAGTATTTT; CDR3: CASSLTSGGAPDTQYF
V: TRBV7-2; size: NA; J: TRBJ2-5; D: NA; DNA: TGTGCCACCGCGCGTGGGGAGGGGGGCCAAGAGACCCAGTACTTC; CDR3: CATARGEGGQETQYF
V: TRBV9; size: NA; J: TRBJ1-6; D: TRBD1; DNA: TGTGCCAGCAGCCGGACAGGGGATAATTCACCCCTCCACTTT; CDR3: CASSRTGDNSPLHF
V: TRBV18; size: NA; J: TRBJ1-5; D: TRBD1; DNA: TGTGCCAGCTCGTTTCAGGGGGGAGGCAATCAGCCCCAGCATTTT; CDR3: CASSFQGGGNQPQHF
V: TRBV2; size: NA; J: TRBJ1-2; D: NA; DNA: TGTGCCAGCGGGGGGGGACGGAACTATGGCTACACCTTC; CDR3: CASGGGRNYGYTF
V: TRBV9; size: NA; J: TRBJ2-3; D: TRBD2; DNA: TGTGCCAGCAGCGTAGGGGTTAGCGGGAGTCCAGATACGCAGTATTTT; CDR3: CASSVGVSGSPDTQYF
V: TRBV10-3; size: NA; J: TRBJ1-2; D: NA; DNA: TGTGCCATCAGCGCCGGGGGGAATAACTATGGCTACACCTTC; CDR3: CAISAGGNNYGYTF
V: TRBV4-2; size: NA; J: TRBJ1-2; D: NA; DNA: TGTGCCAGCAGCCAAGAGGACTCTTCGGGGTCCTATGGCTACACCTTC; CDR3: CASSQEDSSGSYGYTF
V: TRBV9; size: few; J: TRBJ2-6; D: NA; DNA: TGTGCCAGCAGCGTAGGTGAGGGCTCTGGGGCCAACGTCCTGACTTTC; CDR3: CASSVGEGSGANVLTF
V: TRBV4-1; size: NA; J: TRBJ2-2; D: TRBD2; DNA: TGCGCCAGCAGCCAAGATTCTAGCGGGAGGGCCGAGAGATCCGGGGAGCTGTTTTTT; CDR3: CASSQDSSGRAERSGELFF
V: TRBV7-9; size: NA; J: TRBJ2-3; D: NA; DNA: TGTGCCAGCACCCCCCCTGGCCCCGATACGCAGTATTTT; CDR3: CASTPPGPDTQYF
V: TRBV9; size: few; J: TRBJ2-1; D: NA; DNA: TGTGCCAGCAGCGAGACTGCGAGCTCCTACAATGAGCAGTTCTTC; CDR3: CASSETASSYNEQFF
V: TRBV5-1; size: few; J: TRBJ2-5; D: TRBD1; DNA: TGCGCCAGCAGCTTGTACAGGGGGCAAGAGACCCAGTACTTC; CDR3: CASSLYRGQETQYF
V: TRBV19; size: NA; J: TRBJ1-4; D: NA; DNA: TGTGCCAGTAGGACAGGACAAAATGAAAAACTGTTTTTT; CDR3: CASRTGQNEKLFF
V: TRBV4-2; size: NA; J: TRBJ1-5; D: TRBD1; DNA: TGTGCCAGCAGCCAAGACGGGGGACAGGGGGGCCGGCCCCAGCATTTT; CDR3: CASSQDGGQGGRPQHF
V: TRBV19; size: NA; J: TRBJ2-3; D: TRBD1; DNA: TGTGCCAGTAGTATCGGGCAGGGGGCGGGAGATACGCAGTATTTT; CDR3: CASSIGQGAGDTQYF
V: TRBV7-8; size: few; J: TRBJ1-3; D: NA; DNA: TGTGCCAGCAGCTTGGACAGCACTGGAAACACCATATATTTT; CDR3: CASSLDSTGNTIYF
V: TRBV5-1; size: NA; J: TRBJ2-7; D: TRBD2; DNA: TGCGCCAGCAGCTTGGTGGTAGCGGGGTCCTACGAGCAGTACTTC; CDR3: CASSLVVAGSYEQYF